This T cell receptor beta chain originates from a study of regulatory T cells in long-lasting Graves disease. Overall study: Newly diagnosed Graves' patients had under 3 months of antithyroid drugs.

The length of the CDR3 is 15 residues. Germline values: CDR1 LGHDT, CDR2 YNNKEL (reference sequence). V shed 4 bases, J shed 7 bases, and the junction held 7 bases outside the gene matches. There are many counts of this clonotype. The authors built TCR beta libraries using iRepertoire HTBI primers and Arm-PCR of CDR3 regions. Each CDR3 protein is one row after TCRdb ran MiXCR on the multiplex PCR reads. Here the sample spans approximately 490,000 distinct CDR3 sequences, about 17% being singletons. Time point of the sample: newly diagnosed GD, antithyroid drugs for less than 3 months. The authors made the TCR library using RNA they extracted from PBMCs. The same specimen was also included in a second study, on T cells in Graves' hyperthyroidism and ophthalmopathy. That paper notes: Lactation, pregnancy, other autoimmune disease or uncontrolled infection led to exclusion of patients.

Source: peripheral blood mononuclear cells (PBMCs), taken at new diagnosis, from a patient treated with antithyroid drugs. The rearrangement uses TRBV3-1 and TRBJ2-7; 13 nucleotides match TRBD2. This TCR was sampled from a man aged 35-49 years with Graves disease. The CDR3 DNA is TGTGCCAGCAGCCCGTCGACTAGCGGGAGGTCGGAGCAGTACTTC. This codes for CASSPSTSGRSEQYF.